Sequencing of this T cell receptor beta chain was carried out in a study of blood T cell repertoires in COVID-19. For the study at large: Spain, Italy and the United States supplied samples that represented acute and convalescent COVID-19. From T cells, B-cell-depleted T cells, or PBMCs came the material, which was cDNA or gDNA.

V gave up 5 bases and J gave up 2 bases; unmatched junction bases: 9. The CDR3 consists of 15 residues. CDR1 SGHDT and CDR2 YYEEEE come from the germline V gene. Original processing methods: Quantification of nucleated cells was approximated via reference gene primer amplification. Data came from immunoSEQ multiplex PCR; TCRdb stores just in-frame clones and leaves some out. Clone size and V and J calls were adopted from that table, with D and trimming inferred from the DNA. This table has about 140,000 clones, roughly 80% appearing once. Sequences were obtained from peripheral blood. The TCR comes from a man in his 70s who had recovered from COVID-19. The chain couples TRBV5-6 to TRBJ2-7, with 8 bases fitting TRBD2. The CDR3 DNA follows: TGTGCCAGCAGATTAACGGGGGGGGCCACCTACGAGCAGTACTTC. This sequence encodes CASRLTGGATYEQYF. Using reference TRBV5-6 and TRBJ2-7 for the parts outside the CDR3, the full variable domain is DAGVTQSPTHLIKTRGQQVTLRCSPKSGHDTVSWYQQALGQGPQFIFQYYEEEERQRGNFPDRFSGHQFPNYSSELNVNALLLGDSALYLCASRLTGGATYEQYFGPGTRLTVT.